This is a list of T cell receptor beta chains from one sample in a study of cytomegalovirus exposure and HLA in healthy donors. Assay: immunoSEQ multiplex PCR; the TCRdb copy retains only in-frame clones and omits some. This sample yields 150,000 to 170,000 clones, of which 65% to 85% are seen a single time; 2.8% belongs to the top ten. Sequenced material: PBMCs. Receptors were obtained from a man between 18 and 29 years old in good health and CMV-seronegative. Both conserved end residues are part of each CDR3. A D gene is named only where the DNA matches it firmly. Clone sizes are given selectively: once, few, many, or a class where the clone is expanded.

J gene	D gene	clone size	V gene	CDR3 DNA	CDR3 protein
TRBJ2-5	.	few	TRBV10-1	TGCGCCAGCAGTGAGTCGGGGCCCCTACTCGAGACCCAGTACTTC	CASSESGPLLETQYF
TRBJ1-2	.	.	TRBV11-2	TGTGCCAGCAGCTCCTCTCGACTACCGTGGGGCTACACCTTC	CASSSSRLPWGYTF
TRBJ2-5	.	.	TRBV6-5	TGTGCCAGCAGTTACGGACAGAATGGGGCGGCCCAGTACTTC	CASSYGQNGAAQYF
TRBJ2-3	.	.	TRBV10-3	TGTGCCATCAGTGAGTCGGGCGGGGGCACAGATACGCAGTATTTT	CAISESGGGTDTQYF
TRBJ1-4	.	.	TRBV25-1	TGTGCCAGCAGTGAATTGGCAGGTTTCGGAAAACTGTTTTTT	CASSELAGFGKLFF
TRBJ1-6	.	once	TRBV15	TGTGCCACCAGCAGAGGAGAGAGCTCCTATAATTCACCCCTCCACTTT	CATSRGESSYNSPLHF
TRBJ1-4	.	once	TRBV7-9	TGTGCCAGCAGCGCGAAGAATGAAAAACTGTTTTTT	CASSAKNEKLFF
TRBJ1-1	.	.	TRBV11-2	TGTGCCAGCAGCCTTGTACGGGGAAGAACTGAAGCTTTCTTT	CASSLVRGRTEAFF
TRBJ2-1	TRBD1	.	TRBV9	TGTGCCAGCAGCCGGGGACAGGGGGGTTACAATGAGCAGTTCTTC	CASSRGQGGYNEQFF
TRBJ2-7	TRBD1	once	TRBV5-1	TGCGCCAGCAGCTTGGCCGGGACAGGGGGTGACGAGCAGTACTTC	CASSLAGTGGDEQYF
TRBJ2-2	TRBD1	.	TRBV2	TGTGCCAGCACGCTACAAGGGACAGTCAACACCGGGGAGCTGTTTTTT	CASTLQGTVNTGELFF
TRBJ1-1	.	.	TRBV6-1	TGTGCCAGCGACAGAGAAGCTTTCTTT	CASDREAFF
TRBJ2-1	TRBD2	.	TRBV7-3	TGTGCCAGCAGTCCCAGTAGCGGGGGATACAATGAGCAGTTCTTC	CASSPSSGGYNEQFF
TRBJ1-2	.	.	TRBV4-1	TGCGCCAGCATGAGGGAAGGCGGCTACACCTTC	CASMREGGYTF
TRBJ2-6	TRBD1	.	TRBV13	TGTGCCAGCAGCTACTGGACAGGGGGCGCTGGGGCCAACGTCCTGACTTTC	CASSYWTGGAGANVLTF
TRBJ2-1	TRBD1	.	TRBV7-8	TGTGCCAGCAGTACTTCAGGGGGCACCTACAATGAGCAGTTCTTC	CASSTSGGTYNEQFF
TRBJ2-1	.	.	TRBV19	TGTGCCAGTAGTATAGGACTAGGGGCGGGTGAGCAGTTCTTC	CASSIGLGAGEQFF
TRBJ2-6	.	.	TRBV30	TGTGCCTGGAAAGGCAGGGCCCATGACTCTGGGGCCAACGGCCTGACTTTC	CAWKGRAHDSGANGLTF
TRBJ2-3	.	once	TRBV11-2	TGTGCCAGCAGCTTAGGGACCGGACTTCGGATTTGGACGCAGTATTTT	CASSLGTGLRIWTQYF
TRBJ1-1	.	.	TRBV5-1	TGCGCCAGCAGCTTGGTCGGGGGAGGCACTGAAGCTTTCTTT	CASSLVGGGTEAFF
TRBJ1-5	.	.	TRBV5-6	TGTGCCAGCAGCTTGGGGGGGCATCAGCCCCAGCATTTT	CASSLGGHQPQHF
TRBJ2-3	TRBD1	.	TRBV25-1	TGTGCCAGCAGTGGAGCCGACAGGGAGACGCAGTATTTT	CASSGADRETQYF
TRBJ1-1	.	.	TRBV27	TGTGCCAGCAGCTACGGCCTGGGAGGCACTGAAGCTTTCTTT	CASSYGLGGTEAFF
TRBJ2-5	.	.	TRBV9	TGTGCCAGCAGCGTAGAACGGGGGGCCCTCGGGGAGACCCAGTACTTC	CASSVERGALGETQYF
TRBJ2-1	TRBD1	.	TRBV6-6	TGTGCAAGCACCCGGACAGGGACCTACAATGAGCAGTTCTTC	CASTRTGTYNEQFF
TRBJ1-2	TRBD1	few	TRBV5-1	TGCGCCAGCAGCTTCGGACAGGGGACGGGCTACACCTTC	CASSFGQGTGYTF
TRBJ2-3	.	.	TRBV11-3	TGTGCCAGCAGCTCCAGGGGCCCTAACACAGATACGCAGTATTTT	CASSSRGPNTDTQYF
TRBJ1-5	TRBD1	.	TRBV7-9	TGTGCCAGCAGCACTGGGACAGGGGGATTCGATCAGCCCCAGCATTTT	CASSTGTGGFDQPQHF
TRBJ1-2	.	once	TRBV19	TGTGCCAGTAGAGATCCCGGGACTCAAGGGAACTATGGCTACACCTTC	CASRDPGTQGNYGYTF
TRBJ1-6	TRBD1	once	TRBV5-1	TGCGCCACAAGGGACAGGGCATACTATAATTCACCCCTCCACTTT	CATRDRAYYNSPLHF
TRBJ1-5	TRBD1	.	TRBV28	TGTGCCAGCACCGCTACAGGGGGCGCGCGCAATCAGCCCCAGCATTTT	CASTATGGARNQPQHF
TRBJ2-5	TRBD2	once	TRBV7-6	TGTGCCAGCAGCTCGAGACTAGCGGGGGGGCTAGAGACCCAGTACTTC	CASSSRLAGGLETQYF
TRBJ2-1	.	once	TRBV7-3	TGTGCCAGCAGCTTAACCGGGGTGCAGGACAATGAGCAGTTCTTC	CASSLTGVQDNEQFF
TRBJ1-2	.	.	TRBV11-1	TGTGCCAGCAGCTTAGGAAGTGATCTACTATGGGGCTACACCTTC	CASSLGSDLLWGYTF
TRBJ2-5	TRBD1	.	TRBV5-1	TGCGCCAGCAGCTTGCCGACAGGGCCAGGGGAGACCCAGTACTTC	CASSLPTGPGETQYF
TRBJ1-5	.	few	TRBV5-6	TGTGCCAGCAGCTTTGCAGGCCTCAGCAATCAGCCCCAGCATTTT	CASSFAGLSNQPQHF
TRBJ1-3	.	once	TRBV4-1	TGCGCCAGCAGCCAAACAGGCGGTGACACCATATATTTT	CASSQTGGDTIYF
TRBJ2-3	TRBD1	.	TRBV11-3	TGTGCCAGCAGCCTCGGACAGGGGGCCTTAGATACGCAGTATTTT	CASSLGQGALDTQYF
TRBJ1-1	TRBD1	.	TRBV14	TGTGCCAGCAGCCAATGGACAGGGGGGAACACTGAAGCTTTCTTT	CASSQWTGGNTEAFF